This TCR beta chain was identified during a study of tumor-infiltrating lymphocytes in oesophageal squamous cell carcinoma (dated by TCRdb to about 2016). Comment on this clonotype: What this receptor recognizes is not known. No qualities accompany the bases; no much larger clone lies one base away.

Trimming removed 5 bases from V and 2 bases from J, leaving 11 bases between the germline ends. From a lookup of the germline V gene, CDR1 and CDR2 are MRHNA and SNTAGT. The CDR3 sequence holds 14 residues, the cysteine and phenylalanine included. Here the CDR3 DNA is all that survives: 42 bases in frame from base 1. The library was built by means of PCR. Data came from an Illumina HiSeq 2000. The public reads were run again by TCRdb, first through fastp at Q25 and then through MiXCR, and only productive beta chains were kept. Identical CDR3 protein sequences are pooled into one entry, listed with their most common genes and DNA. The sample yields 10,000 or so distinct CDR3 sequences; roughly 60% were counted once. The ten biggest clones cover around 27% of the sample.

Specimen: esophageal tumor tissue. The sequence came from a female donor with esophageal squamous cell carcinoma. The V and J genes are TRBV6-4 and TRBJ2-3; the D segment cannot be called with confidence. The CDR3 loop reads CASSPGNPTDTQYF. The bases read TGTGCCAGCAGTCCCGGCAACCCCACAGATACGCAGTATTTT.